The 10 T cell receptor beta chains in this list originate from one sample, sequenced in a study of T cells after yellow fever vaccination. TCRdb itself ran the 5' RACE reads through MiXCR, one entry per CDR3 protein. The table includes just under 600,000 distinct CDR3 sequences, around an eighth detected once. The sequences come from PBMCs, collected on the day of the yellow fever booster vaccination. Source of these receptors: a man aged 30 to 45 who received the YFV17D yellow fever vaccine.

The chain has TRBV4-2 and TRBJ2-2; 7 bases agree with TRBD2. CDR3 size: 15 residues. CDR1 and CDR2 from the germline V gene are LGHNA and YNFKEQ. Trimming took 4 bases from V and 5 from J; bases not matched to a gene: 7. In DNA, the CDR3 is TGTGCCAGCAGCCCCCTCGGCGGGAGAACCGGGGAGCTGTTTTTT. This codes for CASSPLGGRTGELFF.

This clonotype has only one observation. CDR3 loop: CASSSAAAGYEQYF. CDR3 sequence (DNA): TGTGCCAGCAGTTCCGCAGCGGCTGGTTACGAGCAGTACTTC. This sequence joins TRBV6-2 or TRBV6-3 and TRBJ2-7; a possible D gene is TRBD2 (5 bases). The CDR3 spans 14 residues. Between the trimmed V and J ends, which lost 4 bases and 4 bases, there was a span of 14 bases. Germline CDR1 MNHEY, CDR2 SVGEGT.

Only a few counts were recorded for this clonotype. CDR3 DNA: TGCGCCAGCAGCCAAGAAGGCGGGACCTACAATGAGCAGTTCTTC. Encoded protein: CASSQEGGTYNEQFF. The rearrangement links TRBV4-3 to TRBJ2-1; a weak D match, TRBD2 (6 bases). Germline V gene lookup returns CDR1 LGHNA and CDR2 YSLEER. Trimming cost V 0 bases and J 2 bases, with 8 bases left between them. The CDR3 has 15 residues.

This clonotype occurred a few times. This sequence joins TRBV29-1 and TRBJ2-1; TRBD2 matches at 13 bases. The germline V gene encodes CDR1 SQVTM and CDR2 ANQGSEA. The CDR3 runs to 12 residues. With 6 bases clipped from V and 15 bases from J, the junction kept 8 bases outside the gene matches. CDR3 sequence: CSVGTSGIHPFF. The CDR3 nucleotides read TGCAGCGTGGGGACTAGCGGGATTCACCCGTTCTTC.

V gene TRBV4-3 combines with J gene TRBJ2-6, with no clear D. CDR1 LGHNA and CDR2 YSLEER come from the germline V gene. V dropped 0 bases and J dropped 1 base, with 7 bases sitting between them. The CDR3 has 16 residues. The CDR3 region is CASSQDPRSGANVLTF. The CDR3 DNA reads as TGCGCCAGCAGCCAAGATCCTCGTTCTGGGGCCAACGTCCTGACTTTC.

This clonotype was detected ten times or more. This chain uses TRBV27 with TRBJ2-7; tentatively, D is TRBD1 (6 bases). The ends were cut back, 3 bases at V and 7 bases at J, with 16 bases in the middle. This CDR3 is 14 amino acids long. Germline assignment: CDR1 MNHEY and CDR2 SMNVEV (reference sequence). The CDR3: CASSLRDTGREQYF. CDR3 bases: TGTGCCAGCAGTTTGAGGGACACTGGTCGGGAGCAGTACTTC.

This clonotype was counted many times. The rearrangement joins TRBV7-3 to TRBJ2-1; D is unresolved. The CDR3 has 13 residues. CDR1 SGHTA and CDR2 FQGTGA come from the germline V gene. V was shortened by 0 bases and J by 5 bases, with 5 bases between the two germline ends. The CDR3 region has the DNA TGTGCCAGCAGCTTAACACTTCACAATGAGCAGTTCTTC. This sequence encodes CASSLTLHNEQFF.

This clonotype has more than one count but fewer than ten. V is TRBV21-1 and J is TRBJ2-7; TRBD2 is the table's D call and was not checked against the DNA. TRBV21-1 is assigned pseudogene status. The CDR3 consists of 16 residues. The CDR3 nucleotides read TGTGCCAGCAGCAGCAATCCCGGGACTATCCACTACGAGCAGTACTTC. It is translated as CASSSNPGTIHYEQYF.

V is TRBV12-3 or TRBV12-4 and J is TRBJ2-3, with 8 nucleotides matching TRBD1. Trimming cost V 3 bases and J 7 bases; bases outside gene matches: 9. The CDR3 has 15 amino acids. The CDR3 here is CASSLGAGGTHTQYF. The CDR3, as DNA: TGTGCCAGCAGTTTGGGGGCAGGGGGCACCCATACGCAGTATTTT.

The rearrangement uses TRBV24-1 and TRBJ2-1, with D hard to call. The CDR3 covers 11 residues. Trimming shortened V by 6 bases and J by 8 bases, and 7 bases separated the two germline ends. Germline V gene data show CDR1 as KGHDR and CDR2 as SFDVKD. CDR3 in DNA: TGTGCCACCAGTTGGGCAGATGAGCAGTTCTTC. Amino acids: CATSWADEQFF.